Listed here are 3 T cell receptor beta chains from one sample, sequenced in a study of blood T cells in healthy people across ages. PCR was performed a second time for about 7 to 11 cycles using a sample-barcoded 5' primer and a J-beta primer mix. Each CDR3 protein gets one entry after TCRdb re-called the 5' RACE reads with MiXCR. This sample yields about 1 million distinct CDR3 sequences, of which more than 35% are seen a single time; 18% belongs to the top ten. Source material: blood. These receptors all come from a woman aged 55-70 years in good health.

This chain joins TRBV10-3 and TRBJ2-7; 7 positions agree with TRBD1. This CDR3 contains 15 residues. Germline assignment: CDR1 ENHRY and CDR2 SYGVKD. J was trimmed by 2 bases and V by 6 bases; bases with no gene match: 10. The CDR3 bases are TGTGCCATCAGCGTCTTGAGGGGACAGACCTACGAGCAGTACTTC. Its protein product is CAISVLRGQTYEQYF.

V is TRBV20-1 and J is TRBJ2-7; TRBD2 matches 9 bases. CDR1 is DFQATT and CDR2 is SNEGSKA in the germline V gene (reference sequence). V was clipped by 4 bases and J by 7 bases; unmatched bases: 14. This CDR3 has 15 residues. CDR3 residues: CSAKTLSGSSGEQYF. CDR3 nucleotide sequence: TGCAGTGCTAAAACACTTAGCGGGAGTTCTGGGGAGCAGTACTTC.

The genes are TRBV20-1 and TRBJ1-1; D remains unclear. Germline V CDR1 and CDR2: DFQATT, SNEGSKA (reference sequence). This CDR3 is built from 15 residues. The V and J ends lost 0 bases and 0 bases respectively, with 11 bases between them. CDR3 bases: TGCAGTGCTAGAGATTGGAGACTCATGAACACTGAAGCTTTCTTT. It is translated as CSARDWRLMNTEAFF.